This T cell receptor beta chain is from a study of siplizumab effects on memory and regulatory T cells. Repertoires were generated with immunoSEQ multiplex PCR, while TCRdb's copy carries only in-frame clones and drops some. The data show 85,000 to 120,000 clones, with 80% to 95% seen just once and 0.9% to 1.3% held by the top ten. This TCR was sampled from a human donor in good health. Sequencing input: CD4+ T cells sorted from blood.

The CDR3 protein is CATSRGTADSNQPQHF. The CDR3 DNA is TGTGCCACCAGCAGAGGGACGGCCGATAGCAATCAGCCCCAGCATTTT. The chain uses TRBV15 and TRBJ1-5, with no clear D. The V gene's germline CDR1 is LNHNV and CDR2 YYDKDF (reference sequence). Trimming cost V 1 base and J 0 bases, with 10 bases left between them. The CDR3 has 16 amino acids.